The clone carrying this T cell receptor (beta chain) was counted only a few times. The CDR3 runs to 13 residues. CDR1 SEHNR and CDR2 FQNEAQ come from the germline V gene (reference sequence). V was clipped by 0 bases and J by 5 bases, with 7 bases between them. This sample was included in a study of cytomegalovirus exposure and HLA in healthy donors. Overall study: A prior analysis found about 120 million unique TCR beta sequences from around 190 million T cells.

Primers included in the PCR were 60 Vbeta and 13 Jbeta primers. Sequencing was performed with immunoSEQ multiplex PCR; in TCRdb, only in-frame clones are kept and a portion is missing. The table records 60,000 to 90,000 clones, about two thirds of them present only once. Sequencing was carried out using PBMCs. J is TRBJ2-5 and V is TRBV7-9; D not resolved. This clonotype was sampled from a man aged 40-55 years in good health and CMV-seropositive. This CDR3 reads CASSLAVEETQYF. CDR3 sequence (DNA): TGTGCCAGCAGCTTAGCGGTTGAGGAGACCCAGTACTTC. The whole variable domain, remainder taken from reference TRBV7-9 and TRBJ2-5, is DTGVSQNPRHKITKRGQNVTFRCDPISEHNRLYWYRQTLGQGPEFLTYFQNEAQLEKSRLLSDRFSAERPKGSFSTLEIQRTEQGDSAMYLCASSLAVEETQYFGPGTRLLVL.